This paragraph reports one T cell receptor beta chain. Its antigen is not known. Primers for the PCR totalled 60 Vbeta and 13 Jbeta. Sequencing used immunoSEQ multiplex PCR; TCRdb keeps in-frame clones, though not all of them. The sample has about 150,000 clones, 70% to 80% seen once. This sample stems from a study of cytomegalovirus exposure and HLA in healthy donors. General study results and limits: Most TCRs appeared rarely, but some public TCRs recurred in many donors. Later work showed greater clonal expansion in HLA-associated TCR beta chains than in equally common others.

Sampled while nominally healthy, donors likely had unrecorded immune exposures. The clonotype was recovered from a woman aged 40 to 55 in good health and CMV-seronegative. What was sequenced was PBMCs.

CDR3 sequence reads: CASEGAYGYTF. The CDR3 nucleotides read TGTGCCAGCGAGGGGGCGTATGGCTACACCTTC. The rearrangement uses TRBV7-9 and TRBJ1-2; 7 nucleotides match TRBD1. The germline gives CDR1 SEHNR, CDR2 FQNEAQ (reference sequence). The junction had 2 bases not matched to a gene; V was cut back by 8 bases and J by 5 bases. This CDR3 is 11 amino acids long. Looking up the rest from reference TRBV7-9 and TRBJ1-2 gives the full variable domain: DTGVSQNPRHKITKRGQNVTFRCDPISEHNRLYWYRQTLGQGPEFLTYFQNEAQLEKSRLLSDRFSAERPKGSFSTLEIQRTEQGDSAMYLCASEGAYGYTFGSGTRLTVV.